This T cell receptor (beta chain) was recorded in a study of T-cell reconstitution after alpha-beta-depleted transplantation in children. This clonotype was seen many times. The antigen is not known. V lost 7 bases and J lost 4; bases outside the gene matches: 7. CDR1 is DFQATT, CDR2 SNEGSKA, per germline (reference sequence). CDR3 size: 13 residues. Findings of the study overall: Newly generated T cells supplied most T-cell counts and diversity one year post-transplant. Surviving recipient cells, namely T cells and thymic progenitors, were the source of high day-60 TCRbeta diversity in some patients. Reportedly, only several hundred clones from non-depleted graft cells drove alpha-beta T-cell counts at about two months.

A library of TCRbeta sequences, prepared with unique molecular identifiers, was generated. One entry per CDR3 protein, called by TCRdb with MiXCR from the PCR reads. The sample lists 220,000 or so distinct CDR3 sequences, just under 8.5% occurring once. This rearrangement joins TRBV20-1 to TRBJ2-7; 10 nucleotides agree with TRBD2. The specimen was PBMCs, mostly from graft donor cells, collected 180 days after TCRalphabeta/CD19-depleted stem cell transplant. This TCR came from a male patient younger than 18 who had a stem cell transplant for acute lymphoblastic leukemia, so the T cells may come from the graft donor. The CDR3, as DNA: TGCAGTGGTCGACTAGCGGGCGCGTACGAGCAGTACTTC. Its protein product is CSGRLAGAYEQYF.